This T cell receptor (beta chain) stems from a study of T cell changes during pregnancy in multiple sclerosis. Using immunoSEQ multiplex PCR, the repertoire was profiled, and TCRdb retains in-frame clones only, with some absent. The repertoire holds about 40,000 clones, with 80% to 95% as singletons. The CDR3 is 13 residues long. J lost 7 bases, V lost 0 bases, and 3 bases had no gene match. The germline gives CDR1 SGHRS, CDR2 YFSETQ. This sequence originates from a female donor with multiple sclerosis, enrolled in a pregnancy study. The sample in question was CD4+ T cells from peripheral blood mononuclear cells, obtained in the third trimester of pregnancy. The gene calls are TRBV5-1 and TRBJ1-2; 7 nucleotides match TRBD1. This CDR3 is CASSLVRQGGYTF. The CDR3 DNA sequence: TGCGCCAGCAGCTTGGTCCGACAGGGTGGCTACACCTTC. The whole variable domain, remainder taken from reference TRBV5-1 and TRBJ1-2, is KAGVTQTPRYLIKTRGQQVTLSCSPISGHRSVSWYQQTPGQGLQFLFEYFSETQRNKGNFPGRFSGRQFSNSRSEMNVSTLELGDSALYLCASSLVRQGGYTFGSGTRLTVV.